These 27 T cell receptor beta chains originate from one sample sequenced in a study of cytomegalovirus exposure and HLA in healthy donors. The PCR made use of 60 Vbeta and 13 Jbeta primers. The table came from immunoSEQ multiplex PCR; TCRdb's copy has only in-frame clones and leaves some out. Of 140,000 to 150,000 clones listed, more than 75% were seen once; the top ten hold 2.5% to 3%. Sequences were obtained from PBMCs. The receptors come from a female donor in good health and CMV-seronegative.

The rearrangement uses TRBV29-1 and TRBJ2-1; TRBD1 matches at 8 bases. The CDR3 has 15 amino acids. CDR1 is SQVTM, CDR2 ANQGSEA, per germline. With 4 bases clipped from V and 8 bases from J, the junction kept 13 bases outside the gene matches. The CDR3 loop reads CSVAFGQGAWDEQFF. The CDR3, as DNA: TGCAGCGTTGCGTTCGGGCAGGGGGCTTGGGATGAGCAGTTCTTC.

The J gene is TRBJ2-3, the V gene TRBV6-5; 8 bases fit TRBD1. The CDR3 extends over 16 amino acids. Germline V gene sequence: CDR1 MNHEY, CDR2 SVGAGI. Losses at the gene ends were 0 bases for V and 4 bases for J; bases not matched to a gene: 6. The CDR3 sequence: CASSYSTQGAPDTQYF. For the CDR3, the DNA is TGTGCCAGCAGTTACTCGACCCAGGGGGCCCCAGATACGCAGTATTTT.

For this clone: The junction does not match germline at one end; this may be a read error. This sequence joins TRBV5-1 and TRBJ1-2, with 7 bases that match TRBD1. Looked up from germline, CDR1 is SGHRS and CDR2 is YFSETQ. There are 13 residues in the CDR3. In DNA form, the CDR3 reads TGCGCCAGCAGCTTGGGGACAGGTCAGGGCTACCCCTTC. This translates into CASSLGTGQGYPF.

The rearrangement uses TRBV27 and TRBJ2-4; 7 positions agree with TRBD1. The CDR3 is 13 residues long. The J segment lost 15 bases and the V segment lost 2 bases, leaving 10 bases of the junction unmatched. Germline V gene lookup returns CDR1 MNHEY and CDR2 SMNVEV (reference sequence). DNA for the CDR3: TGTGCCAGCAGTTTAACCCCGGGACAGTCGGCGTACTTC. Its protein product is CASSLTPGQSAYF.

This clone was recorded once. Germline and junction disagree at one end, which may indicate a read error. The chain is built from TRBV28 and TRBJ1-5; TRBD1 aligns across 10 bases. Germline V lookup: CDR1 MDHEN, CDR2 SYDVKM. The CDR3 contains 17 residues. The CDR3 DNA follows: TGTGCCAGCAGTTTATGGTTGGGGGACAGGGGAGTTCAGTCCCAGCATTTT. It is translated as CASSLWLGDRGVQSQHF.

This clone occurred a few times. The rearrangement links TRBV2 to TRBJ2-1, with 9 bases matching TRBD1. This CDR3 has 14 residues. Per germline, CDR1 SNHLY and CDR2 FYNNEI. After removal of 5 bases from V and 7 bases from J, the junction contained 6 bases not matched to a gene. The CDR3 DNA sequence: TGTGCCAGCAGTCGGGACAGGGCGGTGAATGAGCAGTTCTTC. This translates into CASSRDRAVNEQFF.

V is TRBV30 and J is TRBJ2-1; 7 bases align to TRBD2. Germline trimming cut 0 bases from V and 7 bases from J; bases unmatched to any gene: 3. Germline V gives CDR1 GTSNPN, CDR2 SVGIG (reference sequence). The CDR3 spans 13 residues. CDR3 DNA: TGTGCCTGGAGTGTACTAGCGAAGAATGAGCAGTTCTTC. Translating gives CAWSVLAKNEQFF.

The chain couples TRBV6-5 to TRBJ2-7, with TRBD1 as a possible D gene (6 bases). Looked up from germline, CDR1 is MNHEY and CDR2 is SVGAGI. The CDR3 contains 14 residues. Between the trimmed V and J ends, which lost 5 bases and 3 bases, there was a span of 14 bases. In DNA, the CDR3 is TGTGCCAGCAGTACAGGGCCGCCGATCTACGAGCAGTACTTC. Its protein product is CASSTGPPIYEQYF.

The chain joins TRBV5-1 to TRBJ1-6; D remains ambiguous. The CDR3 sequence is 14 residues long. V was shortened by 3 bases and J by 14 bases, with 18 bases between the two germline ends. Germline V gene sequence: CDR1 SGHRS, CDR2 YFSETQ. The CDR3 here is CASSSSGGRRTLHF. The CDR3 DNA is TGCGCCAGCAGCTCGTCGGGCGGCCGGAGGACCCTCCACTTT.

This clone was detected only a few times. The chain employs TRBV2 and TRBJ2-7; 7 bases agree with TRBD1. V gave up 5 bases and J gave up 2 bases; unmatched junction bases: 12. The germline V gene has CDR1 SNHLY and CDR2 FYNNEI. This CDR3 region has 16 residues. CDR3 protein: CASSSIPGQSTYEQYF. The CDR3 DNA sequence: TGTGCCAGCAGTTCAATTCCGGGACAGTCTACCTACGAGCAGTACTTC. The whole variable domain, remainder taken from reference TRBV2 and TRBJ2-7, is EPEVTQTPSHQVTQMGQEVILRCVPISNHLYFYWYRQILGQKVEFLVSFYNNEISEKSEIFDDQFSVERPDGSNFTLKIRSTKLEDSAMYFCASSSIPGQSTYEQYFGPGTRLTVT.

The chain has TRBV5-1 and TRBJ1-1, with D possibly matching TRBD1 (5 bases). V was pared by 5 bases and J by 1 base, with 9 bases between. The CDR3 totals 13 residues. From germline, CDR1 is SGHRS and CDR2 YFSETQ. This CDR3 is CASRDSPNTEAFF. The CDR3 DNA reads TGCGCCAGCAGAGACAGCCCGAACACTGAAGCTTTCTTT.

CDR3 coding DNA: TGTGCCAGCAGTGAAGGTCAGGACAGAGACTACACCTTC. Translated, it gives CASSEGQDRDYTF. This sequence joins TRBV2 and TRBJ1-2, with D tentatively TRBD1 (6 bases). Germline CDR1 reads SNHLY; CDR2 reads FYNNEI. V was pared by 1 base and J by 10 bases, with 13 bases between. This CDR3 is 13 amino acids long.

The chain carries TRBV7-9 and TRBJ1-6; D is perhaps TRBD1 (5 bases). This CDR3 is 15 amino acids long. Per the germline V gene, CDR1 is SEHNR and CDR2 is FQNEAQ (reference sequence). V was clipped by 1 base and J by 6 bases, with 10 bases between them. CDR3 in DNA: TGTGCCAGCAGCTTAGGGGGGGACCTTAATTCACCCCTCCACTTT. Protein: CASSLGGDLNSPLHF.

In its sample, this clone was seen a few times. CDR3 sequence reads: CASSEQVSEQYF. In nucleotides, the CDR3 is TGTGCCAGCAGTGAACAAGTGAGCGAGCAGTACTTC. The rearrangement links TRBV6-1 to TRBJ2-7, with D unresolved. CDR3 length: 12 amino acids. Germline values: CDR1 MNHNS, CDR2 SASEGT. The V end lost 2 bases, the J end lost 6 bases, and 8 bases lay between the germline ends.

This chain links TRBV9 with TRBJ2-2; 14 nucleotides line up with TRBD2. V lost 3 bases and J lost 7; bases outside the gene matches: 11. This CDR3 contains 18 residues. Germline CDR1 SGDLS, CDR2 YYNGEE. The CDR3 sequence is CASSAGTSGRRKGGELFF. The CDR3 DNA is TGTGCCAGCAGCGCTGGGACTAGCGGGAGAAGGAAGGGCGGGGAGCTGTTTTTT.

The rearrangement joins TRBV10-3 to TRBJ2-7, with 8 bases aligning to TRBD1. After removal of 4 bases from V and 1 base from J, the junction contained 3 bases not matched to a gene. Germline V gene data show CDR1 as ENHRY and CDR2 as SYGVKD. The CDR3 consists of 14 residues. The CDR3 bases are TGTGCCATCAGTGGGACAGGGCGTTCCTACGAGCAGTACTTC. Protein sequence: CAISGTGRSYEQYF.

V gene TRBV11-2 combines with J gene TRBJ2-6; 9 positions agree with TRBD2. The CDR3 spans 18 residues. V was pared by 5 bases and J by 2 bases, with 10 bases of the junction left unmatched. In germline, CDR1 is SGHAT, CDR2 FQNNGV. The CDR3 is CASSPKRAGGPGANVLTF. The CDR3, as DNA: TGTGCCAGCAGCCCGAAACGGGCGGGGGGGCCTGGGGCCAACGTCCTGACTTTC.

The chain recombines TRBV7-9 with TRBJ2-3, with D unresolved. V lost 7 bases and J lost 3, with 8 bases in between. From germline, CDR1 is SEHNR and CDR2 FQNEAQ (reference sequence). The CDR3 loop spans 12 amino acids. The CDR3: CASNYGTDTQYF. The DNA for the CDR3 is TGTGCCAGCAATTACGGGACAGATACGCAGTATTTT. Drawing the rest from reference TRBV7-9 and TRBJ2-3, the complete variable domain is DTGVSQNPRHKITKRGQNVTFRCDPISEHNRLYWYRQTLGQGPEFLTYFQNEAQLEKSRLLSDRFSAERPKGSFSTLEIQRTEQGDSAMYLCASNYGTDTQYFGPGTRLTVL.

The chain has TRBV30 and TRBJ1-1; the D gene is possibly TRBD1 (5 bases). V was trimmed by 0 bases and J by 1 base, leaving 12 bases between them. Germline V gene data show CDR1 as GTSNPN and CDR2 as SVGIG (reference sequence). CDR3 length: 15 residues. DNA for the CDR3: TGTGCCTGGAGTGTACTGGGGCAATGGAACACTGAAGCTTTCTTT. It is translated as CAWSVLGQWNTEAFF.

The chain combines TRBV5-4 with TRBJ1-1, with 7 bases aligning to TRBD1. The length of the CDR3 is 13 residues. From germline, CDR1 is SGHNT and CDR2 YYREEE (reference sequence). Unmatched junction bases numbered 6, after V lost 4 bases and J lost 6 bases. The CDR3 reads CASSLRGSAEAFF. DNA for the CDR3: TGTGCCAGCAGCCTCAGGGGGAGCGCTGAAGCTTTCTTT.

This clone was seen only once. This chain connects TRBV6-1 to TRBJ2-7; D call uncertain. The V gene lost 8 bases and the J gene lost 2 bases, with 16 bases spanning the gap. Germline lookup yields CDR1 MNHNS and CDR2 SASEGT. The CDR3 is 14 amino acids. CDR3 in amino acids: CASDRRLETYEQYF. In DNA form, the CDR3 reads TGTGCCAGCGATAGGCGCCTAGAGACCTACGAGCAGTACTTC.

This clone was recorded a few times. The J gene is TRBJ1-5, the V gene TRBV27; weak D call: TRBD1 (5 bases). The germline gives CDR1 MNHEY, CDR2 SMNVEV (reference sequence). V lost 2 bases and J 6 bases, leaving 11 bases between the germline ends. This CDR3 has 14 amino acids. CDR3 DNA: TGTGCCAGCAGTTTAATGGGAAGGGGTCAGCCCCAGCATTTT. It is translated as CASSLMGRGQPQHF.

The gene calls are TRBV10-1 and TRBJ2-7; 8 nucleotides match TRBD1. Germline lookup yields CDR1 WNHNN and CDR2 SYGVQD (reference sequence). The ends lost 0 bases at V and 4 bases at J; junction bases unmatched: 5. The CDR3 runs to 15 residues. The CDR3 sequence is CASSESETGAYEQYF. The CDR3 DNA follows: TGCGCCAGCAGTGAGTCTGAGACAGGGGCTTACGAGCAGTACTTC.

CDR3 sequence reads: CASSPRQDTEAFF. CDR3 coding DNA: TGTGCCAGCTCACCAAGACAGGACACTGAAGCTTTCTTT. The V call is TRBV18, the J call TRBJ1-1; D is perhaps TRBD1 (6 bases). The CDR3 has 13 amino acids. The ends were cut back, 2 bases at V and 3 bases at J, with 7 bases in the middle. Germline CDR1 and CDR2: KGHSH and LQKENI.

V usage is TRBV5-1 and J usage is TRBJ1-6; TRBD1 matches at 9 bases. Per germline, CDR1 SGHRS and CDR2 YFSETQ. V lost 4 bases, J lost 8 bases, and 7 bases stayed unmatched. The CDR3 covers 15 residues. CDR3 residues: CASSATGGRDSPLHF. In DNA form, the CDR3 reads TGCGCCAGCAGCGCTACAGGGGGCAGGGATTCACCCCTCCACTTT.

The rearrangement joins TRBV6-6 to TRBJ2-3; maybe TRBD2 (6 bases). The CDR3 runs to 15 residues. With 6 bases removed from V and 4 bases from J, the gap between germline ends came to 17 bases. Germline CDR1 MNHNY, CDR2 SVGAGI (reference sequence). In DNA, the CDR3 is TGTGCCAGCAGAGCGGGCGCACTTCCCCCAGATACGCAGTATTTT. It encodes CASRAGALPPDTQYF.

The gene calls are TRBV28 and TRBJ1-1; D is unresolved. The germline gives CDR1 MDHEN, CDR2 SYDVKM. Between the trimmed V and J ends, which lost 2 bases and 0 bases, there was a span of 13 bases. CDR3 size: 16 residues. Here the CDR3 reads CASSLGKGRMNTEAFF. The CDR3 region has the DNA TGTGCCAGCAGTTTAGGTAAAGGGAGAATGAACACTGAAGCTTTCTTT.